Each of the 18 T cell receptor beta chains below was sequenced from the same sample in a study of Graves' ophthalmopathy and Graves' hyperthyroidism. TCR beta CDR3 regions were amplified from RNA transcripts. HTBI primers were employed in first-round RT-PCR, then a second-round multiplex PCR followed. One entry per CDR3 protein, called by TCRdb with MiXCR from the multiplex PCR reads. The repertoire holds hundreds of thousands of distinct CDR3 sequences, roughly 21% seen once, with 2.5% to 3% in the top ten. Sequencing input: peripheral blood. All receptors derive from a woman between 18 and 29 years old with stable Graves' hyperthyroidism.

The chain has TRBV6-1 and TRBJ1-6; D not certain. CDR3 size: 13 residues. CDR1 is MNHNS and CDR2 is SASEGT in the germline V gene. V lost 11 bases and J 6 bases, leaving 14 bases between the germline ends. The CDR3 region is CAGKRTVNSPLHF. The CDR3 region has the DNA TGTGCCGGGAAACGGACTGTTAATTCACCCCTCCACTTT.

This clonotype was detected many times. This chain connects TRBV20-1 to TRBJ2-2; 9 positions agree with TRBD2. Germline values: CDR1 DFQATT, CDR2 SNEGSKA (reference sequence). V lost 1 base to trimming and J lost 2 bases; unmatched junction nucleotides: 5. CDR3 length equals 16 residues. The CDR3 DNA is TGCAGTGCTAGAGCCCTTGGGACTAGCAACACCGGGGAGCTGTTTTTT. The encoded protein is CSARALGTSNTGELFF.

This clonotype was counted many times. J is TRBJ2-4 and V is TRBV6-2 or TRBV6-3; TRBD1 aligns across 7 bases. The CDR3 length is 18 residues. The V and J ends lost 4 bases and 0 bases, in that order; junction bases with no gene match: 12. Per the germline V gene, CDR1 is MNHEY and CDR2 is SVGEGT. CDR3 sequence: CASSSPRDRALAKNIQYF. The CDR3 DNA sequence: TGTGCCAGCAGTTCACCGAGGGACAGAGCTTTAGCCAAAAACATTCAGTACTTC.

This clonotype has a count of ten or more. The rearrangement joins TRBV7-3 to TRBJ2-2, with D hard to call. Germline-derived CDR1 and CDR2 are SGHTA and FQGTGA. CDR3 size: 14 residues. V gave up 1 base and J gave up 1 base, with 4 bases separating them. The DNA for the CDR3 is TGTGCCAGCAGCTTAATGGAGAACACCGGGGAGCTGTTTTTT. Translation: CASSLMENTGELFF.

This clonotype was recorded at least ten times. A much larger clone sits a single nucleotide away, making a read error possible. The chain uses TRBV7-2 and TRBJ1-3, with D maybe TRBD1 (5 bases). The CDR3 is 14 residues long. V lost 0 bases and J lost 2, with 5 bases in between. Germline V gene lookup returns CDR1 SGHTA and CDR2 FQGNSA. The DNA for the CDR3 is TGTGCCAGCAGCTTAGCAGGGGCTGGAAACACCATATATTTT. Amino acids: CASSLAGAGNTIYF.

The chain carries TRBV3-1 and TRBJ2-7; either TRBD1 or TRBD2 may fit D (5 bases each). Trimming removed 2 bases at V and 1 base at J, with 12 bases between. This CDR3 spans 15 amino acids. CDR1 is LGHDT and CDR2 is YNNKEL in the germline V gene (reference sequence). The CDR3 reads CASSQWGRKSYEQYF. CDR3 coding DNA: TGTGCCAGCAGCCAATGGGGACGGAAATCCTACGAGCAGTACTTC.

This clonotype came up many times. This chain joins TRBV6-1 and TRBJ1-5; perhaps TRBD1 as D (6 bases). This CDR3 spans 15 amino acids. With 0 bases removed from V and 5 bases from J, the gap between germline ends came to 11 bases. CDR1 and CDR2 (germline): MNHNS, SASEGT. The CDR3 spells CASSEAGGADQPQHF. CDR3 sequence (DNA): TGTGCCAGCAGTGAAGCTGGGGGCGCGGATCAGCCCCAGCATTTT.

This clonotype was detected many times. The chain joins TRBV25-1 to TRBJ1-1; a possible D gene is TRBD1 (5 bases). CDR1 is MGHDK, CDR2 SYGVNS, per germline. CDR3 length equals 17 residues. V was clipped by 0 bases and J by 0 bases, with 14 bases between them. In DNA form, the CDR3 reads TGTGCCAGCAGTGAATATCTTGGTGACAGTATGAACACTGAAGCTTTCTTT. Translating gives CASSEYLGDSMNTEAFF.

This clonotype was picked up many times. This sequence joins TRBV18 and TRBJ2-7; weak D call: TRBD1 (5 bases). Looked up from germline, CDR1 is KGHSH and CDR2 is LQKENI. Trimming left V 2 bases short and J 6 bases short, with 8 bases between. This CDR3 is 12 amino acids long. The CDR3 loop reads CASSPIQGEQYF. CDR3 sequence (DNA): TGTGCCAGCTCACCAATCCAGGGCGAGCAGTACTTC.

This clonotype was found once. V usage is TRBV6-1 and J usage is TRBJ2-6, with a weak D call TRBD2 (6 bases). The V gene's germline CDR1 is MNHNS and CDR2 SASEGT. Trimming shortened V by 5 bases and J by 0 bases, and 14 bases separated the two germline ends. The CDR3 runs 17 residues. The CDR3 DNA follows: TGTGCCAGCAGTCGTTCAGCGGGCCGCTCTGGGGCCAACGTCCTGACTTTC. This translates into CASSRSAGRSGANVLTF.

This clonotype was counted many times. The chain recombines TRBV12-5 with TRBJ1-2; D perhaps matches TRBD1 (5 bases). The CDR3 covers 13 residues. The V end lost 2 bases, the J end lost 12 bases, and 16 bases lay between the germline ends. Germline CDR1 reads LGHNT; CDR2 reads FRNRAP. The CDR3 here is CASGLPGDDRHTF. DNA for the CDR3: TGTGCTAGTGGTTTGCCGGGGGACGACCGCCACACCTTC.

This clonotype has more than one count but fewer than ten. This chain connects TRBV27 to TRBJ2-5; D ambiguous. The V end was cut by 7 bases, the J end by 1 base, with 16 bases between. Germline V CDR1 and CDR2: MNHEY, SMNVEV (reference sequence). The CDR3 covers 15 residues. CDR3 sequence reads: CASTPSENTQETQYF. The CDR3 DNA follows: TGTGCCAGCACTCCCAGCGAGAATACCCAAGAGACCCAGTACTTC.

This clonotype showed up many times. DNA for the CDR3: TGTGCCAGCAGGCGGCTAGCCGGTACCGGGGAGCTGTTTTTT. It encodes CASRRLAGTGELFF. The chain has TRBV27 and TRBJ2-2, with D tentatively TRBD2 (5 bases). CDR3 length: 14 amino acids. Germline CDR1 MNHEY, CDR2 SMNVEV (reference sequence). The V and J ends lost 6 bases and 5 bases respectively, with 13 bases between them.

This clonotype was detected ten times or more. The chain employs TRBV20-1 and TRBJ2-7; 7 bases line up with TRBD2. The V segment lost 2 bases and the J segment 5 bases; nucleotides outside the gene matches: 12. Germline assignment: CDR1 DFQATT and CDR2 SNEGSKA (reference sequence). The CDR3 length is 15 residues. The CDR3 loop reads CSARIASRGRDEQYF. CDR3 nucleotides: TGCAGTGCTAGAATCGCCTCGCGGGGGAGGGACGAGCAGTACTTC.

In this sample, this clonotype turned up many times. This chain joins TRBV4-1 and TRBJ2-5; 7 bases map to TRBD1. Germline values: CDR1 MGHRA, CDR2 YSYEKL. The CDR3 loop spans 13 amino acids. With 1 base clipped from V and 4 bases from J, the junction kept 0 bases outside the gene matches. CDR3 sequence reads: CASSQGDRETQYF. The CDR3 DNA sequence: TGCGCCAGCAGCCAAGGGGACAGAGAGACCCAGTACTTC.

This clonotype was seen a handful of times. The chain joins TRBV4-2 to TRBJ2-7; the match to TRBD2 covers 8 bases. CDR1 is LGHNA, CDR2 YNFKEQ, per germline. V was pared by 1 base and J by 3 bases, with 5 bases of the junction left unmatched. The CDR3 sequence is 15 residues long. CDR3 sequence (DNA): TGTGCCAGCAGCCAAGCTGAGCGGGGGAACTACGAGCAGTACTTC. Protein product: CASSQAERGNYEQYF.

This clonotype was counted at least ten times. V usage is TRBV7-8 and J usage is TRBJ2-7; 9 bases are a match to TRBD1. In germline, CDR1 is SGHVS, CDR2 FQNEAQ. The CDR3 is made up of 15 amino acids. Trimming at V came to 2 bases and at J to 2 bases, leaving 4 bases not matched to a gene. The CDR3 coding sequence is TGTGCCAGCAGCTTAATTGGGACAGGGCCCTACGAGCAGTACTTC. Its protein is CASSLIGTGPYEQYF.

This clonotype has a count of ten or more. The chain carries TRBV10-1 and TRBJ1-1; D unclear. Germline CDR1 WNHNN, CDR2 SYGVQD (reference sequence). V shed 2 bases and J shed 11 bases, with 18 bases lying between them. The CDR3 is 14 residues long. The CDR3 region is CASSEGPLRSGAFF. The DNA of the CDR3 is TGCGCCAGCAGTGAGGGGCCCCTTAGGTCTGGGGCTTTCTTT.